The 13 T cell receptor beta chains below come from one sample, sequenced in a study of blood T cells in healthy people across ages. The use of a sample-barcoded 5' primer and a J-beta primer mix characterized a second PCR of roughly 7 to 12 cycles. From the 5' RACE reads, TCRdb called clonotypes with MiXCR, one entry per CDR3 protein. The sample carries approximately 1.5 million distinct CDR3 sequences, roughly 43% recorded once. The specimen sequenced was blood. All receptors derive from a woman aged 18 to 35 in good health.

The chain employs TRBV18 and TRBJ1-5, with a possible D match to TRBD1 (6 bases). There are 16 residues in the CDR3. CDR1 KGHSH and CDR2 LQKENI come from the germline V gene. Trimming removed 3 bases from V and 2 bases from J, with 14 bases in between. Here the CDR3 DNA reads TGTGCCAGCTCACCTTCAAGGGGGGGTGGCAATCAGCCCCAGCATTTT. This codes for CASSPSRGGGNQPQHF.

V is TRBV7-2 and J is TRBJ1-2; D possibly corresponds to TRBD1 (5 bases). Between the trimmed V and J ends, which lost 0 bases and 0 bases, there was a span of 8 bases. From germline, CDR1 is SGHTA and CDR2 FQGNSA. This CDR3 is built from 15 residues. CDR3 sequence reads: CASSLARGPNYGYTF. The CDR3 DNA reads as TGTGCCAGCAGCTTAGCCCGGGGCCCTAACTATGGCTACACCTTC.

The rearrangement joins TRBV5-1 to TRBJ1-5; tentatively, D is TRBD1 (5 bases). The CDR3 is 13 residues long. The germline V gene has CDR1 SGHRS and CDR2 YFSETQ. Trimming stripped 4 bases from V and 12 bases from J, with 17 bases between. The CDR3 region has the DNA TGCGCCAGCAGCCCGGACCCCGGGGGTGGCCAGCATTTT. Protein: CASSPDPGGGQHF.

The rearrangement joins TRBV9 to TRBJ1-2, with 7 bases fitting TRBD1. Germline trimming cut 3 bases from V and 2 bases from J; bases unmatched to any gene: 10. CDR1 is SGDLS and CDR2 is YYNGEE in the germline V gene. The CDR3 runs 16 residues. The CDR3 loop is CASSETRDSLNYGYTF. The CDR3 DNA reads TGTGCCAGCAGCGAGACCAGGGACAGCTTAAACTATGGCTACACCTTC.

The chain is built from TRBV6-5 and TRBJ2-7; D tentatively reads TRBD1 or TRBD2 (5 bases each). V gave up 0 bases and J gave up 6 bases, with 18 bases separating them. The CDR3 totals 16 residues. CDR1 and CDR2 (germline): MNHEY, SVGAGI. The CDR3 is CASSYSQRGSTTEQYF. Here the CDR3 DNA reads TGTGCCAGCAGTTACTCCCAACGGGGCAGTACAACCGAGCAGTACTTC.

The chain joins TRBV6-1 to TRBJ1-1; D perhaps matches TRBD1 (5 bases). V was pared by 6 bases and J by 1 base, with 12 bases between. The CDR3 sequence is 14 residues long. The germline V gene encodes CDR1 MNHNS and CDR2 SASEGT. The CDR3 sequence: CASSRQMTNTEAFF. The DNA for the CDR3 is TGTGCCAGCAGCCGACAGATGACGAACACTGAAGCTTTCTTT.

CDR3 DNA: TGTGCCAGCAGTTACTCGAGTCGCTACGAGCAGTACTTC. Its protein is CASSYSSRYEQYF. The chain uses TRBV6-5 and TRBJ2-4, with D hard to call. The DNA end is a closer match to TRBJ2-7, so the J assignment may be wrong. The CDR3 length is 13 residues. Looked up from germline, CDR1 is MNHEY and CDR2 is SVGAGI.

This clonotype was seen more than once but under ten times. V gene TRBV20-1 combines with J gene TRBJ2-7; 11 bases align to TRBD2. The last part of the DNA fits TRBJ2-5 better; the J call may be wrong. The germline V gene encodes CDR1 DFQATT and CDR2 SNEGSKA (reference sequence). The CDR3 totals 15 residues. CDR3 residues: CSARKLAGELKTQYF. The CDR3 DNA reads TGCAGTGCTAGGAAACTAGCGGGGGAATTAAAGACCCAGTACTTC.

The chain carries TRBV7-2 and TRBJ2-5, with TRBD2 matching over 7 bases. The assigned J gene may be wrong: the sequence end matches TRBJ2-7 better. The CDR3 covers 14 residues. Germline V gives CDR1 SGHTA, CDR2 FQGNSA. DNA for the CDR3: TGTGCCAGCAGCCCCCGGGGGGATCTCTACGAGCAGTACTTC. This encodes CASSPRGDLYEQYF.

This clonotype was counted between two and nine times. The chain employs TRBV11-2 and TRBJ2-1; 12 positions agree with TRBD2. Trimming took 3 bases from V and 12 from J; bases not matched to a gene: 6. CDR3 length: 14 amino acids. CDR1 and CDR2 (germline): SGHAT, FQNNGV. For the CDR3, the DNA is TGTGCCAGCAGCTTTGGGGCTAGCGGGAGGGGGCAGTTCTTC. It specifies CASSFGASGRGQFF.

The rearrangement links TRBV20-1 to TRBJ2-3; no clear D. Germline V gene lookup returns CDR1 DFQATT and CDR2 SNEGSKA (reference sequence). Trimming took 0 bases from V and 2 from J, leaving 12 bases between them. The CDR3 covers 15 residues. CDR3 protein: CSAREPPVSTDTQYF. In DNA form, the CDR3 reads TGCAGTGCTAGAGAGCCTCCAGTCTCCACAGATACGCAGTATTTT.

The gene calls are TRBV15 and TRBJ2-1; D is unclear. The germline V gene has CDR1 LNHNV and CDR2 YYDKDF (reference sequence). Deletions cut 2 bases from V and 0 bases from J, with 14 bases between. CDR3 size: 17 residues. The CDR3 here is CATSRTRTPPSYNEQFF. The CDR3, as DNA: TGTGCCACCAGCAGAACTCGGACGCCACCCTCCTACAATGAGCAGTTCTTC.

This clonotype has a handful of counts. The J gene is TRBJ2-5, the V gene TRBV6-1; unclear D gene. The CDR3 runs to 15 residues. Between the trimmed V and J ends, which lost 3 bases and 3 bases, there was a span of 14 bases. Germline CDR1 is MNHNS and CDR2 is SASEGT. In nucleotides, the CDR3 is TGTGCCAGCAGTGACGAACACTACGTCGAAGAGACCCAGTACTTC. It codes for CASSDEHYVEETQYF.